Below are 18 T cell receptor beta chains sequenced from a single sample in a study of blood T cell repertoires in COVID-19. The assay was immunoSEQ multiplex PCR, and TCRdb's table has in-frame clones only and misses some. The sample records about 250,000 clones, roughly 85% being singletons. Sequenced sample: peripheral blood. The receptors originated from a man aged 45 to 65 with active or convalescent COVID-19.

The chain couples TRBV27 to TRBJ2-6; D not certain. V dropped 7 bases and J dropped 0 bases, with 22 bases sitting between them. CDR3 length: 19 residues. Germline CDR1 reads MNHEY; CDR2 reads SMNVEV (reference sequence). The CDR3, as DNA: TGTGCCAGCACTTTGTCTCCGACTCGGAGTAGCTCTGGGGCCAACGTCCTGACTTTC. Encoded protein: CASTLSPTRSSSGANVLTF.

The chain recombines TRBV7-2 with TRBJ1-2; D remains ambiguous. The germline V gene encodes CDR1 SGHTA and CDR2 FQGNSA. The V end was cut by 5 bases, the J end by 4 bases, with 11 bases between. The CDR3 spans 13 residues. The CDR3, as DNA: TGTGCCAGCAGCGTCCGGGAATCCTATGGCTACACCTTC. Encoded protein: CASSVRESYGYTF. The full variable domain, its missing parts supplied by reference TRBV7-2 and TRBJ1-2, is GAGVSQSPSNKVTEKGKDVELRCDPISGHTALYWYRQSLGQGLEFLIYFQGNSAPDKSGLPSDRFSAERTGGSVSTLTIQRTQQEDSAVYLCASSVRESYGYTFGSGTRLTVV.

The J gene is TRBJ2-1, the V gene TRBV28, with TRBD1 as a possible D gene (6 bases). V lost 5 bases, J lost 4 bases, and 18 bases lay in between. Per germline, CDR1 MDHEN and CDR2 SYDVKM. The CDR3 consists of 16 residues. CDR3 sequence: CASSTAGTRTYNEQFF. Here the CDR3 DNA reads TGTGCCAGCAGTACCGCCGGGACACGGACATACAATGAGCAGTTCTTC.

The genes are TRBV12-5 and TRBJ1-6; the D gene is possibly TRBD1 (6 bases). The CDR3 is 17 residues long. V was cut by 0 bases and J by 9 bases, with 18 bases left in between. Germline CDR1 and CDR2: LGHNT and FRNRAP. The CDR3 DNA follows: TGTGCTAGTGGTTTGGTACCGTGGGGGGGCCTAATTTCACCCCTCCACTTT. Translation: CASGLVPWGGLISPLHF.

In DNA, the CDR3 is TGTGCCAGTAGTGGACAGGGGGGTAGCAATCAGCCCCAGCATTTT. Translating it yields CASSGQGGSNQPQHF. The chain carries TRBV19 and TRBJ1-5; 10 nucleotides agree with TRBD1. The CDR3 is 15 residues long. CDR1 and CDR2 from the germline V gene are LNHDA and SQIVND (reference sequence). The V segment lost 5 bases and the J segment 0 bases; nucleotides outside the gene matches: 1.

The gene calls are TRBV6-5 and TRBJ2-5; D gene ambiguous. Germline CDR1 is MNHEY and CDR2 is SVGAGI. V shed 7 bases and J shed 2 bases, with 14 bases lying between them. This CDR3 region has 14 residues. The CDR3 DNA reads TGTGCCAGCAACCGAGCCGGGTTTCAAGAGACCCAGTACTTC. This gives the protein CASNRAGFQETQYF.

This clone came up a few times. The rearrangement uses TRBV3-1 (or the pseudogene TRBV3-2) and TRBJ2-7; TRBD2 aligns across 8 bases. The junction had 1 base not matched to a gene; V was cut back by 3 bases and J by 0 bases. Germline CDR1 is LGHDT and CDR2 is YNNKEL (reference sequence). This CDR3 region has 14 residues. CDR3: CASSHGTSSYEQYF. CDR3 DNA sequence: TGTGCCAGCAGCCACGGGACTAGCTCCTACGAGCAGTACTTC.

CDR3 sequence (DNA): TGCGCCAGCAGCTCTACGGGGGGCGACTATGGCTACACCTTC. Protein sequence: CASSSTGGDYGYTF. The chain has TRBV5-1 and TRBJ1-2; maybe TRBD1 (6 bases). The V end lost 3 bases, the J end lost 3 bases, and 12 bases lay between the germline ends. The CDR3 loop spans 14 amino acids. Germline V gene data show CDR1 as SGHRS and CDR2 as YFSETQ.

The chain couples TRBV11-1 to TRBJ2-1; a possible D gene is TRBD2 (6 bases). V was cut by 6 bases and J by 6 bases, with 18 bases left in between. The germline gives CDR1 SGHAT, CDR2 FQDESV (reference sequence). The CDR3 has 15 residues. The DNA for the CDR3 is TGTGCCAGCAGTGTGGGGCGGGAACGGGCCAATGAGCAGTTCTTC. It specifies CASSVGRERANEQFF.

The V gene is TRBV9, the J gene TRBJ1-1, with D hard to call. The CDR3 covers 11 residues. V lost 3 bases and J lost 6, with 6 bases in between. Germline V gene lookup returns CDR1 SGDLS and CDR2 YYNGEE. CDR3 loop: CASSAGAEAFF. CDR3 nucleotides: TGTGCCAGCAGCGCCGGGGCTGAAGCTTTCTTT.

A word on this clone: The junction and the germline gene differ at one end; a read error may be behind it. The chain recombines TRBV7-7 with TRBJ1-4; D is possibly TRBD1 (5 bases). The CDR3 is 19 amino acids. Germline lookup yields CDR1 SSHAT and CDR2 FNYEAQ (reference sequence). The CDR3 sequence is CASSLAGQVEYATNEKLFF. The CDR3 bases are TGTGCTAGCAGCTTAGCGGGGCAGGTCGAGTATGCAACTAATGAAAAACTGTTTTTT. The full variable domain, in which reference TRBV7-7 and TRBJ1-4 provide the parts outside the CDR3, is GAGVSQSPRYKVTKRGQDVTLRCDPISSHATLYWYQQALGQGPEFLTYFNYEAQPDKSGLPSDRFSAERPEGSISTLTIQRTEQRDSAMYRCASSLAGQVEYATNEKLFFGSGTQLSVL.

This clone was counted only a few times. This chain links TRBV6-5 with TRBJ2-1, with a weak D call TRBD2 (6 bases). The CDR3 extends over 14 amino acids. Looked up from germline, CDR1 is MNHEY and CDR2 is SVGAGI. With 6 bases removed from V and 10 bases from J, the gap between germline ends came to 19 bases. As DNA, the CDR3 is TGTGCCAGCAGAAAGACACTAGCATCACGGGAGCAGTTCTTC. It encodes CASRKTLASREQFF.

The chain joins TRBV19 to TRBJ2-7, with 8 nucleotides matching TRBD1. The CDR3 has 15 amino acids. Unmatched junction bases numbered 11, after V lost 6 bases and J lost 4 bases. Germline V gives CDR1 LNHDA, CDR2 SQIVND (reference sequence). The CDR3 reads CASSIGQGGIYEQYF. DNA for the CDR3: TGTGCCAGTAGCATTGGACAGGGAGGTATATACGAGCAGTACTTC.

This chain connects TRBV30 to TRBJ2-3; D gene uncertain. Germline-derived CDR1 and CDR2 are GTSNPN and SVGIG (reference sequence). This CDR3 comprises 13 residues. The V and J ends lost 4 bases and 1 base respectively, with 9 bases between them. The CDR3 loop is CAWKSPGTDTQYF. The CDR3 bases are TGTGCCTGGAAGTCACCGGGCACAGATACGCAGTATTTT.

This sequence joins TRBV19 and TRBJ1-1; D unresolved. There are 14 residues in the CDR3. Germline V CDR1 and CDR2: LNHDA, SQIVND (reference sequence). V shed 1 base and J shed 2 bases, with 8 bases lying between them. The CDR3 spells CASSIGLRNTEAFF. CDR3 DNA: TGTGCCAGTAGTATAGGTCTGCGAAACACTGAAGCTTTCTTT. Filled out from reference TRBV19 and TRBJ1-1, the complete variable domain reads DGGITQSPKYLFRKEGQNVTLSCEQNLNHDAMYWYRQDPGQGLRLIYYSQIVNDFQKGDIAEGYSVSREKKESFPLTVTSAQKNPTAFYLCASSIGLRNTEAFFGQGTRLTVV.

This chain uses TRBV12-2 with TRBJ2-5; the table names TRBD1, a call not compared with the DNA. TRBV12-2 is recorded as a pseudogene. CDR3 length: 13 residues. The CDR3 DNA is TGTGCAAGTCGCCTGGACAGGGAAGAGACCCAGTACTTC. This codes for CASRLDREETQYF.

The chain is built from TRBV6-5 and TRBJ1-5, with TRBD1 identical over 9 bases. The ends lost 7 bases at V and 7 bases at J; junction bases unmatched: 5. This CDR3 is 13 amino acids long. The V gene's germline CDR1 is MNHEY and CDR2 SVGAGI. CDR3 in DNA: TGTGCCAGCATAGCGGGACAGGGACAGCCCCAGCATTTT. Protein sequence: CASIAGQGQPQHF.

DNA for the CDR3: TGTGCCTGGAGTGTCTTGAGGAGCGGGGGTCCTTACGAGCAGTACTTC. This codes for CAWSVLRSGGPYEQYF. V and J are TRBV30 and TRBJ2-7, with TRBD2 matching over 8 bases. The CDR3 extends over 16 amino acids. Germline V gives CDR1 GTSNPN, CDR2 SVGIG (reference sequence). V shed 0 bases and J 4 bases; nucleotides not matched to a gene: 11.